These 5 T cell receptor beta chains share one sample of origin, sequenced in a study of cytomegalovirus exposure and HLA in healthy donors. PCR primers comprised 60 Vbeta and 13 Jbeta primers. Clones were sequenced by immunoSEQ multiplex PCR, and TCRdb holds only the in-frame ones, with some missing. Of about 150,000 clones listed, around 84% were seen once; the top ten hold around 6%. The sample was PBMCs. The receptors here all came from a woman aged 40 to 50 in good health and CMV-seropositive.

This clone has just a few counts. The genes are TRBV10-3 and TRBJ1-1; D remains ambiguous. There are 14 residues in the CDR3. The germline CDR1 and CDR2 sequences are ENHRY and SYGVKD. Deletions cut 0 bases from V and 1 base from J, with 6 bases between. The CDR3 nucleotides read TGTGCCATCAGTGAGTCGTGGGCGAACACTGAAGCTTTCTTT. As protein: CAISESWANTEAFF.

The chain employs TRBV30 and TRBJ2-2; 9 bases are a match to TRBD2. This CDR3 has 15 residues. The V gene's germline CDR1 is GTSNPN and CDR2 SVGIG (reference sequence). Trimming took 2 bases from V and 6 from J; bases not matched to a gene: 7. CDR3 region: CAWSKVAGVAGELFF. CDR3 coding DNA: TGTGCCTGGAGTAAGGTAGCGGGAGTGGCCGGGGAGCTGTTTTTT.

The chain carries TRBV7-9 and TRBJ2-7, with a weak D call TRBD2 (6 bases). V lost 7 bases and J 2 bases, leaving 21 bases between the germline ends. CDR3 length: 16 residues. Germline V gives CDR1 SEHNR, CDR2 FQNEAQ (reference sequence). This chain's CDR3 is CASTKPPRENPYEQYF. CDR3 bases: TGTGCCAGCACAAAGCCCCCCCGGGAGAACCCCTACGAGCAGTACTTC. The variable domain in full, with the rest retrieved from reference TRBV7-9 and TRBJ2-7, is DTGVSQNPRHKITKRGQNVTFRCDPISEHNRLYWYRQTLGQGPEFLTYFQNEAQLEKSRLLSDRFSAERPKGSFSTLEIQRTEQGDSAMYLCASTKPPRENPYEQYFGPGTRLTVT.

This rearrangement joins TRBV5-8 to TRBJ1-2; 8 bases line up with TRBD1. With 4 bases clipped from V and 4 bases from J, the junction kept 6 bases outside the gene matches. Germline values: CDR1 SGHTS, CDR2 YDEGEE. The CDR3 runs 14 residues. The CDR3 DNA reads TGTGCCAGCAGCACAGGACAGGGAACCTATGGCTACACCTTC. Amino acid sequence: CASSTGQGTYGYTF. Combining the CDR3 with reference TRBV5-8 and TRBJ1-2 gives the whole variable domain EAGVTQSPTHLIKTRGQQATLRCSPISGHTSVYWYQQALGLGLQFLLWYDEGEERNRGNFPPRFSGRQFPNYSSELNVNALELEDSALYLCASSTGQGTYGYTFGSGTRLTVV.

This clone was seen more than once but under ten times. This chain uses TRBV29-1 with TRBJ2-2, with D perhaps matching TRBD2 (6 bases). In germline, CDR1 is SQVTM, CDR2 ANQGSEA. The V gene lost 5 bases and the J gene lost 1 base, with 20 bases spanning the gap. The CDR3 has 17 amino acids. CDR3 sequence reads: CSVNSRRGCVNTGELFF. The CDR3 nucleotides read TGCAGCGTTAACTCGAGGCGGGGATGTGTGAACACCGGGGAGCTGTTTTTT.